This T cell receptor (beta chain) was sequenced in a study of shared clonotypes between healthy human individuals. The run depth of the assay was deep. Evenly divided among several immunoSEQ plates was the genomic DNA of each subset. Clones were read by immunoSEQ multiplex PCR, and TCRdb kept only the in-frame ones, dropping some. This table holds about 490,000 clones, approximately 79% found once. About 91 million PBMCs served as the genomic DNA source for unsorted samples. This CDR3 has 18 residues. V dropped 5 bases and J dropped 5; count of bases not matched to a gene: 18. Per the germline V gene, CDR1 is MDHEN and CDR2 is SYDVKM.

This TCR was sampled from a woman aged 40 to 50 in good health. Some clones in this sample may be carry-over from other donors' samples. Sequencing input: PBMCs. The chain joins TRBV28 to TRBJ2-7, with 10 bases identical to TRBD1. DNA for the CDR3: TGTGCCAGCAGTGCTAAACCCCGGTCGACAGGGGGCTTCAACGAGCAGTACTTC. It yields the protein CASSAKPRSTGGFNEQYF.